These 21 T cell receptor beta chains were all obtained from the same sample, sequenced in a study of blood T cell repertoires in COVID-19. The table came from immunoSEQ multiplex PCR; TCRdb's copy has only in-frame clones and leaves some out. The sample carries about 31,000 clones, 89% recorded once. Sequenced sample: peripheral blood. These receptors all stem from a woman between 40 and 50 years old with active or convalescent COVID-19.

This rearrangement joins TRBV6-5 to TRBJ2-7; perhaps TRBD1 as D (6 bases). Trimming shortened V by 10 bases and J by 1 base, and 17 bases separated the two germline ends. CDR3 size: 14 residues. Germline loops: CDR1 MNHEY, CDR2 SVGAGI. The CDR3 region has the DNA TGTGCCACCTGGGGGACAAGAGGGTCCTACGAGCAGTACTTC. This sequence encodes CATWGTRGSYEQYF.

The chain uses TRBV11-3 and TRBJ2-7; tentative D call: TRBD1 (6 bases). CDR1 is SGHNT and CDR2 is YENEEA in the germline V gene. The V and J ends lost 5 bases and 0 bases respectively, with 11 bases between them. This CDR3 has 14 residues. The CDR3 sequence is CASSPTGNSYEQYF. The CDR3 DNA reads as TGTGCCAGCAGCCCGACAGGTAACTCCTACGAGCAGTACTTC.

This chain uses TRBV5-5 with TRBJ2-7, with TRBD1 matching over 8 bases. V lost 0 bases, J lost 4 bases, and 6 bases stayed unmatched. This CDR3 has 15 residues. Germline lookup yields CDR1 SGHKS and CDR2 YYEKEE (reference sequence). Here the CDR3 reads CASSLGGQGAYEQYF. CDR3 bases: TGTGCCAGCAGCTTGGGTGGACAGGGCGCTTACGAGCAGTACTTC.

The V call is TRBV7-2, the J call TRBJ1-3, with a possible D match to TRBD1 (6 bases). There are 14 residues in the CDR3. Germline assignment: CDR1 SGHTA and CDR2 FQGNSA. V was cut by 3 bases and J by 4 bases, with 10 bases left in between. CDR3 nucleotide sequence: TGTGCCAGCAGCTTTAGCACAGGGGGAAACACCATATATTTT. Translation: CASSFSTGGNTIYF.

This clone was counted once. The V call is TRBV15, the J call TRBJ2-5; TRBD1 might be the D (5 bases). This CDR3 is built from 15 residues. The ends were cut back, 0 bases at V and 1 base at J, with 9 bases in the middle. Germline V CDR1 and CDR2: LNHNV, YYDKDF (reference sequence). The CDR3 here is CATSRDPTAQETQYF. The CDR3 nucleotides are TGTGCCACCAGCAGAGATCCGACAGCCCAAGAGACCCAGTACTTC. Full variable domain (rest looked up from reference TRBV15 and TRBJ2-5): DAMVIQNPRYQVTQFGKPVTLSCSQTLNHNVMYWYQQKSSQAPKLLFHYYDKDFNNEADTPDNFQSRRPNTSFCFLDIRSPGLGDTAMYLCATSRDPTAQETQYFGPGTRLLVL.

The chain carries TRBV7-3 and TRBJ1-6; possible D gene TRBD1, 5 bases. Trimming removed 5 bases at V and 9 bases at J, with 17 bases between. The CDR3 runs 15 residues. The V gene's germline CDR1 is SGHTA and CDR2 FQGTGA. CDR3: CASSPQGGMGSPLHF. CDR3 bases: TGTGCCAGCAGCCCCCAGGGAGGAATGGGTTCACCCCTCCACTTT.

V gene TRBV21-1 combines with J gene TRBJ2-7; TRBD2 is the table's D call and was not checked against the DNA. TRBV21-1 constitutes a pseudogene. This CDR3 spans 16 amino acids. The CDR3 sequence: CASGHWAGLQSYEQYF. CDR3 nucleotides: TGTGCCAGCGGCCACTGGGCGGGACTGCAGTCCTACGAGCAGTACTTC.

The gene calls are TRBV19 and TRBJ1-3, with 7 bases that match TRBD1. J gave up 0 bases and V 1 base, and 6 bases lay outside the gene matches. This CDR3 spans 17 amino acids. CDR1 and CDR2 from the germline V gene are LNHDA and SQIVND (reference sequence). The CDR3: CASSIGLQGISGNTIYF. The CDR3 coding sequence is TGTGCCAGTAGTATAGGGCTACAGGGGATCTCTGGAAACACCATATATTTT.

The chain recombines TRBV12-3 or TRBV12-4 with TRBJ1-2; 8 nucleotides align to TRBD1. The V segment lost 3 bases and the J segment 10 bases; nucleotides outside the gene matches: 7. This CDR3 comprises 13 residues. In DNA form, the CDR3 reads TGTGCCAGCAGTTTCGCAGGACAGGGAGCCTACACCTTC. Amino acids: CASSFAGQGAYTF.

V is TRBV30 and J is TRBJ2-7, with 8 bases identical to TRBD2. After removal of 0 bases from V and 4 bases from J, the junction contained 8 bases not matched to a gene. The CDR3 totals 15 residues. Germline CDR1 reads GTSNPN; CDR2 reads SVGIG (reference sequence). CDR3 sequence: CAWSVGGLAGYEQYF. CDR3 bases: TGTGCCTGGAGTGTTGGAGGACTAGCAGGTTACGAGCAGTACTTC.

The chain has TRBV10-2 and TRBJ2-1; the match to TRBD2 covers 10 bases. CDR1 and CDR2 from the germline V gene are WSHSY and SAAADI. J lost 7 bases, V lost 9 bases, and 9 bases had no gene match. This CDR3 has 14 amino acids. CDR3 residues: CASSSGRGWNEQFF. DNA of the CDR3: TGCGCCAGTTCTAGCGGGAGAGGTTGGAATGAGCAGTTCTTC.

The CDR3: CASSVAVRGGGIDTGELFF. CDR3 bases: TGTGCCAGCAGCGTAGCTGTCCGGGGGGGCGGGATTGACACCGGGGAGCTGTTTTTT. The rearrangement uses TRBV9 and TRBJ2-2, with 8 bases identical to TRBD2. Per the germline V gene, CDR1 is SGDLS and CDR2 is YYNGEE. Losses at the gene ends were 0 bases for V and 3 bases for J; bases not matched to a gene: 13. The CDR3 extends over 19 amino acids.

CDR3 bases: TGTGCCAGCACCGATGGACTAGCGGGAGGCGAGCAGTTCTTC. It specifies CASTDGLAGGEQFF. V is TRBV27 and J is TRBJ2-1; the match to TRBD2 covers 14 bases. Looked up from germline, CDR1 is MNHEY and CDR2 is SMNVEV (reference sequence). V was clipped by 7 bases and J by 10 bases; unmatched bases: 6. The CDR3 consists of 14 residues.

The rearrangement uses TRBV5-8 and TRBJ2-3, with D possibly matching TRBD2 (5 bases). Germline V gene lookup returns CDR1 SGHTS and CDR2 YDEGEE. The CDR3 spans 17 residues. V gave up 0 bases and J gave up 3 bases, with 17 bases separating them. CDR3 region: CASSLVRASPRTDTQYF. The CDR3 DNA reads as TGTGCCAGCAGCTTGGTTCGGGCTAGCCCCCGGACAGATACGCAGTATTTT.

The chain is built from TRBV4-2 and TRBJ1-1, with D uncertain. The germline gives CDR1 LGHNA, CDR2 YNFKEQ. This CDR3 spans 15 amino acids. V dropped 4 bases and J dropped 5 bases, with 17 bases sitting between them. The CDR3 region is CASSPGLGEETEAFF. The CDR3 coding sequence is TGTGCCAGCAGCCCTGGCCTGGGAGAGGAGACTGAAGCTTTCTTT.

The rearrangement links TRBV28 to TRBJ2-1; 9 bases agree with TRBD2. The junction had 36 bases not matched to a gene; V was cut back by 8 bases and J by 4 bases. The CDR3 has 24 residues. CDR1 is MDHEN, CDR2 SYDVKM, per germline. Written as DNA, the CDR3 is TGTGCCAGCCTAGAGACCTACCAAAATGTGGCGGGAGGGCCTGTCGGAAAGACTTACAATGAGCAGTTCTTC. Protein: CASLETYQNVAGGPVGKTYNEQFF.

The chain has TRBV27 and TRBJ2-7; 14 bases align to TRBD2. With 7 bases clipped from V and 4 bases from J, the junction kept 6 bases outside the gene matches. The CDR3 contains 15 residues. The germline CDR1 and CDR2 sequences are MNHEY and SMNVEV (reference sequence). The CDR3 reads CASTRGTSGSYEQYF. The CDR3 DNA sequence: TGTGCCAGCACCCGGGGGACTAGCGGGAGTTACGAGCAGTACTTC.

V gene TRBV7-9 combines with J gene TRBJ1-6, with 7 bases fitting TRBD1. V shed 5 bases, J shed 7 bases, and the junction held 5 bases outside the gene matches. Germline V CDR1 and CDR2: SEHNR, FQNEAQ (reference sequence). CDR3 length: 14 residues. In nucleotides, the CDR3 is TGTGCCAGCAGCAAGACAGGGCAGAATTCACCCCTCCACTTT. Residues: CASSKTGQNSPLHF. Variable domain in full (rest from reference TRBV7-9 and TRBJ1-6): DTGVSQNPRHKITKRGQNVTFRCDPISEHNRLYWYRQTLGQGPEFLTYFQNEAQLEKSRLLSDRFSAERPKGSFSTLEIQRTEQGDSAMYLCASSKTGQNSPLHFGNGTRLTVT.

V usage is TRBV29-1 and J usage is TRBJ1-4, with a possible D match to TRBD1 (6 bases). The V gene's germline CDR1 is SQVTM and CDR2 ANQGSEA. V was cut by 3 bases and J by 7 bases, with 15 bases left in between. This CDR3 contains 14 residues. The CDR3 sequence is CSVDRDNTGEKLFF. CDR3 sequence (DNA): TGCAGCGTTGATAGGGACAATACGGGTGAAAAACTGTTTTTT.

J is TRBJ1-1 and V is TRBV27; the match to TRBD1 covers 10 bases. The J segment lost 5 bases and the V segment lost 4 bases, leaving 7 bases of the junction unmatched. Germline values: CDR1 MNHEY, CDR2 SMNVEV (reference sequence). The CDR3 runs 15 residues. The CDR3 DNA reads as TGTGCCAGCAGTTACCGGACAGGGGGGACAACTGAAGCTTTCTTT. This codes for CASSYRTGGTTEAFF.

V usage is TRBV9 and J usage is TRBJ1-2; TRBD1 is a possible D gene (5 bases). In germline, CDR1 is SGDLS, CDR2 YYNGEE. This CDR3 region has 14 residues. V was cut by 3 bases and J by 2 bases, with 11 bases left in between. The CDR3: CASSGRVPNYGYTF. The CDR3 DNA sequence: TGTGCCAGCAGCGGCAGGGTTCCGAACTATGGCTACACCTTC.